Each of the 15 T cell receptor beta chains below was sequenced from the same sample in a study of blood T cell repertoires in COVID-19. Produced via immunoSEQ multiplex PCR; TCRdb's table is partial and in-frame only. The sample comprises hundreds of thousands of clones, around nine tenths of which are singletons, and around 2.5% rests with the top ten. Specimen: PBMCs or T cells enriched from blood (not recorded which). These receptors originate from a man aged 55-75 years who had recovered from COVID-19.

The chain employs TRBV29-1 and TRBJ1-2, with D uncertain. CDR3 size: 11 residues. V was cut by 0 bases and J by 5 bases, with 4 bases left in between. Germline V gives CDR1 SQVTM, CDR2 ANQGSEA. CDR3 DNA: TGCAGCGTTGAAGAACAGTATGGCTACACCTTC. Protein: CSVEEQYGYTF.

CDR3 nucleotides: TGTGCCAGCTCACCACCGGCCGGACAAGGTTCACCCCTCCACTTT. Translating it yields CASSPPAGQGSPLHF. The rearrangement joins TRBV18 to TRBJ1-6; a weak D match, TRBD1 (5 bases). V gave up 0 bases and J gave up 9 bases, with 12 bases separating them. The CDR3 has 15 amino acids. The germline V gene has CDR1 KGHSH and CDR2 LQKENI.

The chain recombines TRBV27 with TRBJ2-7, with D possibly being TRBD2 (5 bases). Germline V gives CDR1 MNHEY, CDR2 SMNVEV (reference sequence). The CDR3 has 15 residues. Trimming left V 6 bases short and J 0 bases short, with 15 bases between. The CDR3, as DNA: TGTGCCAGCAGAATTGGACTTATGAGCTCCTACGAGCAGTACTTC. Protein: CASRIGLMSSYEQYF.

The CDR3 protein is CASSFWTGGEETQYF. The CDR3 bases are TGTGCCAGCAGCTTCTGGACAGGGGGAGAAGAGACCCAGTACTTC. V is TRBV7-9 and J is TRBJ2-5; 10 bases line up with TRBD1. Germline loops: CDR1 SEHNR, CDR2 FQNEAQ (reference sequence). This CDR3 region has 15 residues. Trimming took 3 bases from V and 3 from J; bases not matched to a gene: 4.

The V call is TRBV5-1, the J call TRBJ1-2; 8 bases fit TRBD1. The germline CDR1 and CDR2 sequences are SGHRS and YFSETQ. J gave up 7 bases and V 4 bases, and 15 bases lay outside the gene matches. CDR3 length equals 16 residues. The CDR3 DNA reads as TGCGCCAGCAGCACCGACAGGGGCTCGTCTGGCGGTGGCTACACCTTC. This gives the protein CASSTDRGSSGGGYTF.

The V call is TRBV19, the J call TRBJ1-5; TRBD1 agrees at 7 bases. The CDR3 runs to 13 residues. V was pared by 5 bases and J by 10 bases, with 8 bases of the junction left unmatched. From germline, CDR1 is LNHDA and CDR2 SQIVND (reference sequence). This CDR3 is CASSSTRDSPQHF. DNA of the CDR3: TGTGCCAGTAGTTCAACCCGGGACAGCCCCCAGCATTTT.

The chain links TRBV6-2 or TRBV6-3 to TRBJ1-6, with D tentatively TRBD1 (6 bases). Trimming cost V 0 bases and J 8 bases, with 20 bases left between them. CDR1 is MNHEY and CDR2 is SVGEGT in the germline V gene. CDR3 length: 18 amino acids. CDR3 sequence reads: CASSYSGGAATAYSPLHF. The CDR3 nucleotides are TGTGCCAGCAGTTACTCTGGGGGGGCAGCAACAGCCTATTCACCCCTCCACTTT.

The DNA for the CDR3 is TGTGCCAGCAGCTCAGCTAGCGGGACCCTCTGGGATACGCAGTATTTT. Translation: CASSSASGTLWDTQYF. The J gene is TRBJ2-3, the V gene TRBV7-6, with 9 nucleotides matching TRBD2. Germline values: CDR1 SGHVS, CDR2 FNYEAQ. This CDR3 has 16 residues. V shed 4 bases, J shed 6 bases, and the junction held 11 bases outside the gene matches.

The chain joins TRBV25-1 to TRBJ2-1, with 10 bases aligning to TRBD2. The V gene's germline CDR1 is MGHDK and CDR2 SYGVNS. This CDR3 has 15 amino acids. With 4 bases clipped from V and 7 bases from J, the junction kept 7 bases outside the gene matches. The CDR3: CASSVLAGVGNEQFF. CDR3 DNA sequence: TGTGCCAGCAGTGTTCTAGCGGGAGTAGGTAATGAGCAGTTCTTC.

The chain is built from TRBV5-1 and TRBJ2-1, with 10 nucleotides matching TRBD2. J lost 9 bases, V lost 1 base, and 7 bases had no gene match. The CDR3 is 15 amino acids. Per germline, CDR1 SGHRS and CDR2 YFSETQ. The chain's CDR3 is CASSLRSGGAIEQFF. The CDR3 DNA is TGCGCCAGCAGCTTGAGAAGCGGGGGGGCAATTGAGCAGTTCTTC.

CDR3 sequence (DNA): TGTGCCAGCAGGACCTGGACAGGGAGGAATGAAAAACTGTTTTTT. Translation gives CASRTWTGRNEKLFF. V gene TRBV2 combines with J gene TRBJ1-4; the match to TRBD1 covers 8 bases. Germline V gene lookup returns CDR1 SNHLY and CDR2 FYNNEI. The CDR3 loop spans 15 amino acids. V shed 6 bases and J 5 bases; nucleotides not matched to a gene: 8.

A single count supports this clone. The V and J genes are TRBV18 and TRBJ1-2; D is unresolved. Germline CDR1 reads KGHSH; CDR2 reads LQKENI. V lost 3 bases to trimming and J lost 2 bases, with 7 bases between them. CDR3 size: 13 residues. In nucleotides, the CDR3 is TGTGCCAGCTCACCCGGTTCCAACTATGGCTACACCTTC. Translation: CASSPGSNYGYTF.

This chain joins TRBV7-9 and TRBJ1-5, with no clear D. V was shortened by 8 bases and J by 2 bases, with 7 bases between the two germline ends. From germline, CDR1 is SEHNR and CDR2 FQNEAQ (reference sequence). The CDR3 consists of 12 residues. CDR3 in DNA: TGTGCCAGCGAGCAGGGCAATCAGCCCCAGCATTTT. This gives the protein CASEQGNQPQHF.

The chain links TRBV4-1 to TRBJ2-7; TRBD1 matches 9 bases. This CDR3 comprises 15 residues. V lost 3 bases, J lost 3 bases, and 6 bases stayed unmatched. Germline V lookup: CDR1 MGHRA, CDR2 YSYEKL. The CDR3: CASSQTGQGDYEQYF. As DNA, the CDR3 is TGCGCCAGCAGCCAGACGGGACAGGGAGACTACGAGCAGTACTTC.

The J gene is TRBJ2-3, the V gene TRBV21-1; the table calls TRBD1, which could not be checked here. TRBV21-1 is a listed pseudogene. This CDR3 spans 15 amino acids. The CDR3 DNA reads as TGTGCCAGCAACCTACCTCGACAGCACACAGATACGCAGTATTTT. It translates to CASNLPRQHTDTQYF.